Presented here are 32 T cell receptor beta chains from one specimen sequenced in a study of post-analysis software for immune sequencing data. Their recognized antigens are unknown. Study observations and caveats: With TRBV5-6, TRBV5-1 and TRBV20-1 included, about five TRBV segments were more frequent in patients than in controls.

Researchers reported that TCR beta cDNA libraries carried unique molecular identifiers. Each CDR3 protein is one row after TCRdb ran MiXCR on the PCR reads. Here the sample spans hundreds of thousands of distinct CDR3 sequences, less than 35% being singletons. Sequencing was performed on blood. Every receptor here comes from a girl under 18 with multiple sclerosis.

CDR3 protein: CSANPGEQFF. Written as DNA, the CDR3 is TGCAGTGCCAACCCCGGTGAGCAGTTCTTC. The V gene is TRBV20-1, the J gene TRBJ2-1, with D uncertain. Germline CDR1 DFQATT, CDR2 SNEGSKA (reference sequence). The CDR3 is made up of 10 amino acids. Trimming stripped 6 bases from V and 9 bases from J, with 9 bases between.

The chain joins TRBV7-2 to TRBJ1-4; 7 nucleotides match TRBD1. V was clipped by 2 bases and J by 6 bases; unmatched bases: 6. Germline CDR1 and CDR2: SGHTA and FQGNSA. CDR3 length equals 15 residues. This chain's CDR3 is CASSLLGRGDEKLFF. The CDR3 bases are TGTGCCAGCAGCTTACTGGGCAGGGGGGATGAAAAACTGTTTTTT.

This clonotype appeared a few times. J is TRBJ2-5 and V is TRBV3-1; 10 bases agree with TRBD1. The V gene end was trimmed by 7 bases and the J gene end by 1 base; junction bases not matched to a gene: 3. CDR3 length: 14 residues. Looked up from germline, CDR1 is LGHDT and CDR2 is YNNKEL (reference sequence). CDR3 in amino acids: CASNRDRGQETQYF. The CDR3 nucleotides read TGTGCCAGCAACCGGGACAGGGGCCAAGAGACCCAGTACTTC.

J is TRBJ2-5 and V is TRBV10-3; D is perhaps TRBD2 (7 bases). The germline V gene encodes CDR1 ENHRY and CDR2 SYGVKD. The CDR3 runs to 14 residues. The ends were cut back, 4 bases at V and 5 bases at J, with 14 bases in the middle. The CDR3 loop is CAISVGGPWETQYF. In DNA form, the CDR3 reads TGTGCCATCAGTGTGGGGGGGCCGTGGGAGACCCAGTACTTC.

J is TRBJ2-3 and V is TRBV4-3; D is unclear. The CDR3 extends over 14 amino acids. Germline values: CDR1 LGHNA, CDR2 YSLEER. V lost 1 base to trimming and J lost 6 bases, with 11 bases between them. CDR3 region: CASSQGLGPDTQYF. For the CDR3, the DNA is TGCGCCAGCAGCCAAGGGCTCGGCCCCGATACGCAGTATTTT.

In regard to this clonotype: The CDR3 end shows no conserved phenylalanine or tryptophan, and so a read error is likely. The chain employs TRBV20-1 and TRBJ2-7; the match to TRBD2 covers 9 bases. V was clipped by 3 bases and J by 4 bases; unmatched bases: 1. The germline V gene has CDR1 DFQATT and CDR2 SNEGSKA (reference sequence). The CDR3 runs 12 residues. The CDR3 loop reads CSARGLAYEQYL. DNA of the CDR3: TGCAGTGCTAGGGGACTAGCTTACGAGCAGTACTTA.

The sample holds a few counts of this clonotype. This rearrangement joins TRBV27 to TRBJ2-7, with D tentatively TRBD2 (5 bases). Germline-derived CDR1 and CDR2 are MNHEY and SMNVEV (reference sequence). V shed 5 bases and J shed 0 bases, with 14 bases lying between them. The CDR3 runs to 15 residues. The CDR3 region is CASSIRGLSSYEQYF. CDR3 coding DNA: TGTGCCAGCAGTATTCGAGGGTTGAGCTCCTACGAGCAGTACTTC.

This clonotype occurred a few times. The chain is built from TRBV4-2 and TRBJ1-1; the D gene is possibly TRBD1 (6 bases). This CDR3 contains 15 residues. Germline assignment: CDR1 LGHNA and CDR2 YNFKEQ. Trimming removed 3 bases at V and 4 bases at J, with 15 bases between. In DNA, the CDR3 is TGTGCCAGCAGCCAGCACCAGGGGAGCAGCACTGAAGCTTTCTTT. Translation: CASSQHQGSSTEAFF.

This clonotype was counted only a few times. DNA of the CDR3: TGTGCCACCAGTGCGGGACTCTATGGCTACACCTTC. As protein: CATSAGLYGYTF. V and J are TRBV24-1 and TRBJ1-2; a possible D gene is TRBD1 (5 bases). CDR1 is KGHDR and CDR2 is SFDVKD in the germline V gene. CDR3 length equals 12 residues. Trimming removed 5 bases from V and 4 bases from J, with 7 bases in between.

The rearrangement uses TRBV29-1 and TRBJ2-1; a weak D match, TRBD1 (6 bases). The germline V gene encodes CDR1 SQVTM and CDR2 ANQGSEA. This CDR3 is built from 14 residues. Trimming left V 1 base short and J 2 bases short, with 9 bases between. The CDR3 DNA sequence: TGCAGCGTTGAAGGGACAGCTACCTACAATGAGCAGTTCTTC. It yields the protein CSVEGTATYNEQFF.

For the CDR3, the DNA is TGTGCCAGCAGCTCGGGGACTAGCGGGCACACAGATACGCAGTATTTT. It yields the protein CASSSGTSGHTDTQYF. The rearrangement uses TRBV7-2 and TRBJ2-3; 12 nucleotides agree with TRBD2. With 4 bases clipped from V and 2 bases from J, the junction kept 4 bases outside the gene matches. Germline V gene lookup returns CDR1 SGHTA and CDR2 FQGNSA. CDR3 length equals 16 residues.

J is TRBJ2-1 and V is TRBV7-2; TRBD2 matches at 8 bases. V gave up 1 base and J gave up 7 bases; unmatched junction bases: 6. Germline V lookup: CDR1 SGHTA, CDR2 FQGNSA. This CDR3 contains 15 residues. The CDR3 sequence: CASSLVGSGINEQFF. The CDR3 bases are TGTGCCAGCAGCTTAGTCGGTAGCGGGATTAATGAGCAGTTCTTC.

As for this clonotype: This may arise from a read error, as a much more abundant clone is one base away. This rearrangement joins TRBV5-1 to TRBJ2-6; D possibly corresponds to TRBD1 (6 bases). This CDR3 comprises 16 residues. CDR1 and CDR2 (germline): SGHRS, YFSETQ. This chain's CDR3 is CASRFGGSSGANALTF. The CDR3 bases are TGCGCCAGCAGGTTTGGGGGCAGTTCTGGGGCCAACGCCCTGACTTTC. Full variable domain (remainder filled in from reference TRBV5-1 and TRBJ2-6): KAGVTQTPRYLIKTRGQQVTLSCSPISGHRSVSWYQQTPGQGLQFLFEYFSETQRNKGNFPGRFSGRQFSNSRSEMNVSTLELGDSALYLCASRFGGSSGANALTFGAGSRLTVL.

A few counts support this clonotype. This rearrangement joins TRBV7-2 to TRBJ2-3; 16 bases line up with TRBD2. Germline CDR1 and CDR2: SGHTA and FQGNSA. The CDR3 is 18 amino acids. Trimming cost V 3 bases and J 8 bases; bases outside gene matches: 11. Written as DNA, the CDR3 is TGTGCCAGCAGCTTGGGACTAGCGGGGGGGCAATGGGAGGGTACGCAGTATTTT. It encodes CASSLGLAGGQWEGTQYF.

This clonotype came up a few times. V is TRBV7-2 and J is TRBJ2-1; no firm D call. The CDR3 contains 16 residues. From germline, CDR1 is SGHTA and CDR2 FQGNSA. Trimming shortened V by 1 base and J by 0 bases, and 10 bases separated the two germline ends. The CDR3: CASSLGQDSSYNEQFF. DNA for the CDR3: TGTGCCAGCAGCTTAGGGCAGGATAGCTCCTACAATGAGCAGTTCTTC. Together with reference TRBV7-2 and TRBJ2-1, the CDR3 gives the full variable domain: GAGVSQSPSNKVTEKGKDVELRCDPISGHTALYWYRQSLGQGLEFLIYFQGNSAPDKSGLPSDRFSAERTGGSVSTLTIQRTQQEDSAVYLCASSLGQDSSYNEQFFGPGTRLTVL.

V gene TRBV12-3 or TRBV12-4 combines with J gene TRBJ2-6; D ambiguous. Deletions cut 9 bases from V and 0 bases from J, with 6 bases between. CDR3 length equals 13 residues. In DNA form, the CDR3 reads TGTGCCAGTATATCCTCTGGGGCCAACGTCCTGACTTTC. Residues: CASISSGANVLTF.

The genes are TRBV7-2 and TRBJ2-5; D may be TRBD1 or TRBD2 (5 bases each). Germline V gene sequence: CDR1 SGHTA, CDR2 FQGNSA. The CDR3 runs to 16 residues. V lost 5 bases, J lost 7 bases, and 23 bases lay in between. The CDR3 reads CASSPRDQSFWGTQYF. CDR3 DNA: TGTGCCAGCAGCCCCCGGGACCAGTCGTTCTGGGGGACCCAGTACTTC.

CDR3 in amino acids: CSANSPTEAFF. CDR3 nucleotides: TGCAGTGCTAACAGCCCCACTGAAGCTTTCTTT. This chain joins TRBV20-1 and TRBJ1-1; D gene uncertain. This CDR3 has 11 residues. Germline V CDR1 and CDR2: DFQATT, SNEGSKA (reference sequence). V was shortened by 4 bases and J by 4 bases, with 7 bases between the two germline ends.

The gene calls are TRBV9 and TRBJ2-1; the D gene is possibly TRBD2 (5 bases). V was clipped by 3 bases and J by 2 bases, with 12 bases between them. Germline values: CDR1 SGDLS, CDR2 YYNGEE. The CDR3 extends over 15 amino acids. In DNA form, the CDR3 reads TGTGCCAGCAGCGGGGGAGCCGGCACCTACAATGAGCAGTTCTTC. Amino acids: CASSGGAGTYNEQFF.

A remark on this clonotype: An end of the junction does not agree with germline; a read error may underlie this. The rearrangement joins TRBV12-3 or TRBV12-4 to TRBJ1-5; D is unclear. This CDR3 contains 17 residues. The CDR3 sequence is CASSLGQNWVSNHPQHF. As DNA, the CDR3 is TGTGCCAGCAGTTTAGGTCAAAACTGGGTTAGCAATCACCCCCAGCATTTT.

This clonotype was seen a single time. This chain uses TRBV21-1 with TRBJ1-1; the table calls TRBD1, which could not be checked here. TRBV21-1 represents a pseudogene. The length of the CDR3 is 16 residues. The CDR3 sequence is CASSPLGQRLNTEAFF. CDR3 DNA: TGTGCCAGCAGCCCCTTGGGGCAGCGTTTGAACACTGAAGCTTTCTTT.

This clonotype has only a few counts. The germline gene is not matched at one end of the junction; a read error may be the cause. The chain employs TRBV25-1 and TRBJ2-2, with 7 nucleotides matching TRBD2. Germline CDR1 MGHDK, CDR2 SYGVNS. The CDR3 runs to 13 residues. CDR3 nucleotide sequence: TGTGCCAGCCGTGGACTAGTCACCGGGGAGCGGTTTTTT. Translated, it gives CASRGLVTGERFF.

There are a few counts of this clonotype. The rearrangement joins TRBV7-2 to TRBJ1-2, with D maybe TRBD1 (6 bases). Germline CDR1 reads SGHTA; CDR2 reads FQGNSA. The CDR3 loop spans 14 amino acids. V lost 2 bases and J 1 base, leaving 8 bases between the germline ends. The CDR3 region is CASSLNRVNYGYTF. The CDR3 DNA reads TGTGCCAGCAGCTTAAACAGGGTTAACTATGGCTACACCTTC.

This clonotype was seen only a few times. The chain couples TRBV27 to TRBJ2-7; D unclear. From germline, CDR1 is MNHEY and CDR2 SMNVEV (reference sequence). The CDR3 spans 14 residues. V shed 6 bases and J shed 0 bases, with 12 bases lying between them. CDR3 residues: CASSRAPGSYEQYF. CDR3 in DNA: TGTGCCAGCAGCCGAGCCCCAGGCTCCTACGAGCAGTACTTC.

This clonotype has a handful of counts. V usage is TRBV5-1 and J usage is TRBJ2-3; 7 positions agree with TRBD2. V gave up 0 bases and J gave up 4 bases; unmatched junction bases: 5. The CDR3 spans 15 residues. Germline CDR1 reads SGHRS; CDR2 reads YFSETQ. CDR3 DNA sequence: TGCGCCAGCAGCTTGGAGTCGCTAGCGGCAGATACGCAGTATTTT. This translates into CASSLESLAADTQYF.

This clonotype was observed a handful of times. The V and J genes are TRBV15 and TRBJ2-5; D may be TRBD2 (6 bases). This CDR3 spans 14 amino acids. Deletions cut 5 bases from V and 5 bases from J, with 15 bases between. Germline V CDR1 and CDR2: LNHNV, YYDKDF (reference sequence). CDR3 sequence: CATSLRTTGETQYF. For the CDR3, the DNA is TGTGCCACCAGCTTGAGGACTACGGGGGAGACCCAGTACTTC.

This clonotype has only a few counts. V usage is TRBV5-5 and J usage is TRBJ2-5; 9 bases map to TRBD2. Unmatched junction bases numbered 9, after V lost 4 bases and J lost 5 bases. The CDR3 runs 15 residues. Germline V gives CDR1 SGHKS, CDR2 YYEKEE (reference sequence). CDR3 sequence reads: CASSPRAGGRETQYF. The DNA of the CDR3 is TGTGCCAGCAGCCCGAGGGCGGGAGGGAGGGAGACCCAGTACTTC. The variable domain in full, with the rest retrieved from reference TRBV5-5 and TRBJ2-5, is DAGVTQSPTHLIKTRGQQVTLRCSPISGHKSVSWYQQVLGQGPQFIFQYYEKEERGRGNFPDRFSARQFPNYSSELNVNALLLGDSALYLCASSPRAGGRETQYFGPGTRLLVL.

This clonotype appeared many times. This chain connects TRBV5-6 to TRBJ2-7; 7 nucleotides agree with TRBD2. The CDR3 is 15 residues long. Germline assignment: CDR1 SGHDT and CDR2 YYEEEE. V shed 5 bases and J 0 bases; nucleotides not matched to a gene: 8. CDR3 loop: CASRALAESSYEQYF. CDR3 in DNA: TGTGCCAGCAGGGCGCTAGCGGAGAGCTCCTACGAGCAGTACTTC.

This clonotype turned up a few times. This chain joins TRBV5-1 and TRBJ1-1, with 7 bases lining up with TRBD1. Trimming cost V 2 bases and J 5 bases; bases outside gene matches: 3. Germline-derived CDR1 and CDR2 are SGHRS and YFSETQ. The CDR3 loop spans 13 amino acids. CDR3 residues: CASSFGQATEAFF. DNA of the CDR3: TGCGCCAGCAGCTTTGGACAGGCAACTGAAGCTTTCTTT.

This clonotype came up many times. The chain uses TRBV20-1 and TRBJ2-1; D call uncertain. The ends were cut back, 0 bases at V and 5 bases at J, with 8 bases in the middle. The CDR3 length is 13 residues. The V gene's germline CDR1 is DFQATT and CDR2 SNEGSKA (reference sequence). The CDR3 DNA sequence: TGCAGTGCTAGAGATTGGCAGGACAATGAGCAGTTCTTC. As protein: CSARDWQDNEQFF.

This clonotype has more than one count but fewer than ten. The V gene is TRBV6-5, the J gene TRBJ1-2; the D is unclear. The germline gives CDR1 MNHEY, CDR2 SVGAGI. This CDR3 region has 12 residues. Trimming left V 7 bases short and J 1 base short, with 7 bases between. In nucleotides, the CDR3 is TGTGCCAGCATTTCCGTTAACTATGGCTACACCTTC. It encodes CASISVNYGYTF.

In its sample, this clonotype was seen a few times. V gene TRBV20-1 combines with J gene TRBJ1-5; TRBD1 aligns across 10 bases. In germline, CDR1 is DFQATT, CDR2 SNEGSKA (reference sequence). CDR3 size: 17 residues. Trimming removed 6 bases from V and 0 bases from J; junction bases left unmatched: 11. The CDR3 DNA sequence: TGCAGTGCCCTACGGGGACAGGGGAGATATAGCAATCAGCCCCAGCATTTT. It codes for CSALRGQGRYSNQPQHF.